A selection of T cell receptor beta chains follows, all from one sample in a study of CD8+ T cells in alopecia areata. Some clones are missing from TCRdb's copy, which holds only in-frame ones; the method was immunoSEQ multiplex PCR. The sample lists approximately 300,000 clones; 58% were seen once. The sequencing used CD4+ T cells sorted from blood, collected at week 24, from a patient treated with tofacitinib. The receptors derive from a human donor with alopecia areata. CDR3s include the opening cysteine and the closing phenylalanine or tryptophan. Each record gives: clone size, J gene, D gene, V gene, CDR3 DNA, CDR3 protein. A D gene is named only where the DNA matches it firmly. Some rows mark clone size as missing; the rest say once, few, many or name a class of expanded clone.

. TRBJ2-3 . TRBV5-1 TGCGCCAGCAGCTTGGGGGACGGCCCCACAGATACGCAGTATTTT CASSLGDGPTDTQYF
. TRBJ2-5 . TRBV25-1 TGTGCCAGCAGTGCTGTTTGGGGGACCCAGTACTTC CASSAVWGTQYF
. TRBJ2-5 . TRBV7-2 TGTGCCAGCAGCCCCCAGGAGACCCAGTACTTC CASSPQETQYF
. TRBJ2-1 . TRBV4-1 TGCGCCAGCAGCCAACCCCGGGCGGGACGGGGAAATGAGCAGTTCTTC CASSQPRAGRGNEQFF
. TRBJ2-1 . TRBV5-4 TGTGCCAGCAGCTTGGTGGGAAGATACAATGAGCAGTTCTTC CASSLVGRYNEQFF
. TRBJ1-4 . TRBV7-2 TGTGCCAGCAGCTTCGCAGGGCGGCCAGATGAAAAACTGTTTTTT CASSFAGRPDEKLFF
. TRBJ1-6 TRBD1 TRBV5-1 TGCGCCAGTTGGCCCGGGACAGGATTTAATTCACCCCTCCACTTT CASWPGTGFNSPLHF
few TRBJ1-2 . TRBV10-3 TGTGCCATCAGTGAGTCGAGTGAGGGTACCTCGGGCTACACCTTC CAISESSEGTSGYTF
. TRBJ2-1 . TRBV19 TGTGCCAGTAGGGCCACAGGGATATTGGGTGAGCAGTTCTTC CASRATGILGEQFF
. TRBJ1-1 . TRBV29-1 TGCAGCGTTGCCCGATGGGGGAAGGAGAACACTGAAGCTTTCTTT CSVARWGKENTEAFF
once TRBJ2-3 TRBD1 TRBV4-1 TGCGCCAGCAGCCAGCGCGGACAGGGAAACCCAGATACGCAGTATTTT CASSQRGQGNPDTQYF
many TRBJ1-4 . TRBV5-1 TGCGCCAGCAGCTGGACTACAGGGCCCGGAGAAAAACTGTTTTTT CASSWTTGPGEKLFF
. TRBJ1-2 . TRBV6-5 TGTGCCAGCAGTTACTCACCGGGCAGGAGCTATGGCTACACCTTC CASSYSPGRSYGYTF
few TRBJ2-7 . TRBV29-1 TGCAGCGTTGCCGAGGTGGACGAGCAGTACTTC CSVAEVDEQYF
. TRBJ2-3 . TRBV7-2 TGTGCCAGCAGCTTAGTCTTGAGCACAGATACGCAGTATTTT CASSLVLSTDTQYF
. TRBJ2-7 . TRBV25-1 TGTGCCAGCAGTGAATCGGTCGGGCAGGGGCCCTTCTTC CASSESVGQGPFF
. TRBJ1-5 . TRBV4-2 TGTGCCAGCAGCCAAGATGGGCAGGCTAGCAATCAGCCCCAGCATTTT CASSQDGQASNQPQHF
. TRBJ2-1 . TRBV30 TGTGCCTGGATCCCCGCCGGACAGACCTACAATGAGCAGTTCTTC CAWIPAGQTYNEQFF
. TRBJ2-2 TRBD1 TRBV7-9 TGTGCCAGCAGCCCGGGGACAGGGACCGAGCTGTTTTTT CASSPGTGTELFF
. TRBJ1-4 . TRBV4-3 TGCGCCAGCAGCCAAGGAGGCCGCAATGAAAAACTGTTTTTT CASSQGGRNEKLFF
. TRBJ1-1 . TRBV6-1 TGTGCCAGCAGACGAGGAGGGGCCATGAACACTGAAGCTTTCTTT CASRRGGAMNTEAFF
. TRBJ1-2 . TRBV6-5 TGTGCCAGCAGTTTTTCCAGGACTAACTATGGCTACACCTTC CASSFSRTNYGYTF
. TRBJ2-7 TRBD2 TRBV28 TGTGCCAGCACCCCTAGCGGGGGGAGGTACGAGCAGTACTTC CASTPSGGRYEQYF
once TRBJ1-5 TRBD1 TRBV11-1 TGTGCCAGCAGTACAGGGGCGGGACAGCCCCAGCATTTT CASSTGAGQPQHF
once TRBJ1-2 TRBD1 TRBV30 TGTGCCTGGACGACTTTAACCGGGACAGGTGATGGCTACACCTTC CAWTTLTGTGDGYTF
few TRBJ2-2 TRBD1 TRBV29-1 TGCAGCGCTCACGGGACAGCCTCGAACACCGGGGAGCTGTTTTTT CSAHGTASNTGELFF
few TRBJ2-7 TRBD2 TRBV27 TGTGCCAGCAGTCCGACCACTAGCGGGACATACGAGCAGTACTTC CASSPTTSGTYEQYF
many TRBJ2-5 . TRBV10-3 TGTGCCATCGCCTCTCCCGGGTTGGAGACCCAGTACTTC CAIASPGLETQYF
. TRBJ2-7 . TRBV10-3 TGTGCCATCAGAAGTGGTGACAGGTACGAGCAGTACTTC CAIRSGDRYEQYF
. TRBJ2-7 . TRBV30 TGTGCCTGGAGTGTAGAGGGGGGCTCCTACGAGCAGTACTTC CAWSVEGGSYEQYF
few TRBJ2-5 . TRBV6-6 TGTGCCAGCAGTTACAGTCCTGAAGGGACCCAGTACTTC CASSYSPEGTQYF
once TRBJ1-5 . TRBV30 TGTGCCTGGAGTCTTGCATGGGGCCGCAATCAGCCCCAGCATTTT CAWSLAWGRNQPQHF
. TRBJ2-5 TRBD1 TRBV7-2 TGTGCCAGCAGCACCAGACAGGGTTCCGGAGAGACCCAGTACTTC CASSTRQGSGETQYF
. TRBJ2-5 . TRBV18 TGTGCCAGCTCACCCCGGGTGGCGGTAGAGACCCAGTACTTC CASSPRVAVETQYF
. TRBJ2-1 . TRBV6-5 TGTGCCAGCAGTTACGGGCCGGCGGGACCCCAGTTCTTC CASSYGPAGPQFF
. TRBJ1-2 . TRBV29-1 TGCAGCGTTGAAGTTGGACTCAGGACGACTTCTGAGTATGGCTACACCTTC CSVEVGLRTTSEYGYTF
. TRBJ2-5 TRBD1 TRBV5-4 TGTGCCAGCAGTATGGGGACAGGGGAGGGGAAGACCCAGTACTTC CASSMGTGEGKTQYF
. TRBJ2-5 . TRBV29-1 TGCAGCGTTGAAGATCTTGTTAGTAGGGAGACCCAGTACTTC CSVEDLVSRETQYF
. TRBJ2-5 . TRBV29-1 TGCAGCGTAGCGGTGGCCCAAGAGACCCAGTACTTC CSVAVAQETQYF
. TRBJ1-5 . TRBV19 TGTGCCAGTAGTCGACAGACTAGCAATCAGCCCCAGCATTTT CASSRQTSNQPQHF
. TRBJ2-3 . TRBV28 TGTGCCAGCAGTACCCGGGCCTCGGGTACGCAGTATTTT CASSTRASGTQYF
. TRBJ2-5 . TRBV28 TGTGCCAGCAGTGTGACCGGAGAGACCCAGTACTTC CASSVTGETQYF